The entry below describes one T cell receptor beta chain. Its antigen is as yet unknown. The data were taken from a study of T cells in Graves' hyperthyroidism and ophthalmopathy. RNA transcripts gave rise to amplified TCR beta CDR3 regions. A first-round RT-PCR of the TCR CDR3 used the HTBI primer set. From the multiplex PCR reads, TCRdb called clonotypes with MiXCR, one entry per CDR3 protein. The sample contains hundreds of thousands of distinct CDR3 sequences, less than 20% of which appear only once. Whole-study findings and limits: Most clonotypes that expanded in the thyroid above 0.001 also showed up in blood. Ophthalmopathy could be told apart from stable hyperthyroidism with a 13 V-J model.

Together with thyroid ultrasound, orbital computed tomography, serum thyroxine and TRAb, clinical symptoms were used for diagnoses. Germline CDR1 is MNHNS and CDR2 is SASEGT. Trimming took 3 bases from V and 5 from J, leaving 10 bases between them. The CDR3 contains 13 residues. This chain joins TRBV6-1 and TRBJ2-5; D remains unclear. What was sequenced was blood. This sequence originates from a man aged 40-55 years with Graves' ophthalmopathy. Here the CDR3 DNA reads TGTGCCAGCAGTGACGTTCCGCGGGAGACCCAGTACTTC. It is translated as CASSDVPRETQYF.